These T cell receptor beta chains were read from a single sample in a study of T cells in Graves' hyperthyroidism and ophthalmopathy. TCRdb called the multiplex PCR reads again in MiXCR, with one record for every CDR3 protein. The repertoire has 300,000 to 450,000 distinct CDR3 sequences, roughly a sixth of them found once; the top ten carry 30% to 35%. Sequences were obtained from blood. These receptors originate from a woman aged 25 to 39 with Graves' hyperthyroidism that later progressed to Graves' ophthalmopathy. The conserved cysteine and the conserved F or W are not part of the CDR3 here. Fields, in order: V gene, J gene, CDR3 protein.

TRBV12-3/TRBV12-4,TRBJ2-2,ASSSRDGRSGELF
TRBV6-6,TRBJ1-1,ASSYSGGIGNTEAF
TRBV5-1,TRBJ2-2,ASRTGRAGELF
TRBV3-1,TRBJ2-1,ATTGRGRDEQF
TRBV19,TRBJ1-6,ASRSGTGVYSPLH
TRBV10-3,TRBJ1-2,AMSPRGVYGYT
TRBV5-4,TRBJ2-1,ASSLVMGGEQF
TRBV27,TRBJ2-7,ASSFQEAYEQY
TRBV20-1,TRBJ2-1,SARDPLIGNEQF
TRBV6-1,TRBJ2-1,ASSYGSWTDNEQF
TRBV20-1,TRBJ2-2,SARSPYASTGELF
TRBV6-1,TRBJ2-1,ASSEAPERKQF
TRBV27,TRBJ2-1,ASSPRRLVSDVEQF
TRBV6-1,TRBJ2-2,ASSGSGGDTGELF
TRBV11-2,TRBJ2-7,ASSYYRDRQY
TRBV27,TRBJ1-2,ASSLSSGRFYGYT
TRBV7-2,TRBJ2-7,ASSRDWLYEQY
TRBV19,TRBJ2-1,ASSWDRTGGGEQF
TRBV20-1,TRBJ2-1,SASGLAGGEQF
TRBV2,TRBJ2-5,ASVGTGEETQY
TRBV29-1,TRBJ2-2,SLLDQTGELF
TRBV9,TRBJ2-1,ASSVVAGDGNEQF
TRBV20-1,TRBJ1-2,SARADREWRVNGYT
TRBV6-5,TRBJ2-7,ASSSVSGEQY
TRBV24-1,TRBJ1-6,ATSDEPGQNSPLH
TRBV25-1,TRBJ1-2,ASSEPLTGPIVGYT
TRBV15,TRBJ1-1,ATSRDRGVLNTEAF
TRBV6-1,TRBJ2-7,ASSVGGAGSYEQY
TRBV7-2,TRBJ2-7,ASSLENGNPEQY
TRBV5-1,TRBJ2-7,ASSLASNLAVYEQY
TRBV28,TRBJ1-1,ASSLPQFRQGRSGTEAF
TRBV10-3,TRBJ2-5,AISVNHWASTQAQETQY
TRBV30,TRBJ1-6,AWNGGISLH
TRBV11-2,TRBJ2-2,ASSLGTGGRTGELF
TRBV4-1,TRBJ2-7,ASSRGSSYEQY
TRBV3-1,TRBJ1-3,ASSHGSSGNTIY
TRBV2,TRBJ2-1,ASRTSGNNEQF
TRBV10-3,TRBJ1-2,AINRQGESHGYT
TRBV4-1,TRBJ2-4,ASSHPVGQTRDIQY
TRBV3-1,TRBJ2-3,ASSQDGVGTDTQY
TRBV5-6,TRBJ1-1,ASSRTGHTEAF
TRBV5-1,TRBJ2-1,ASSLRTGGNEQF
TRBV30,TRBJ2-1,AWTGGPSREQF
TRBV10-3,TRBJ1-1,AIRRQGASTEAF
TRBV29-1,TRBJ2-7,SVLQGARGEQY